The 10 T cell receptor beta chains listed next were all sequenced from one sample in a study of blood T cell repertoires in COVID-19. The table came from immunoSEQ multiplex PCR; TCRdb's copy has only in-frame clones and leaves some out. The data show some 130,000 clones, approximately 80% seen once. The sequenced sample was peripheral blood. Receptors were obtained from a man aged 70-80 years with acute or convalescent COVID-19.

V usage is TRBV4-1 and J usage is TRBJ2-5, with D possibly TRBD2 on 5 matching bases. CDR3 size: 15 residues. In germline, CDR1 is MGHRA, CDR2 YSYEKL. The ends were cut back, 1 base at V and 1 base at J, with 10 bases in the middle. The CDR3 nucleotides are TGCGCCAGCAGCCAAGTACCGGGGATCCAAGAGACCCAGTACTTC. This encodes CASSQVPGIQETQYF.

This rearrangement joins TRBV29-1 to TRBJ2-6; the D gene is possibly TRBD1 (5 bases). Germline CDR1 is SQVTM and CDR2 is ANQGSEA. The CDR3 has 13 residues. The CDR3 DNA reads TGCAGAGAAACAGGTCAGACTGCCAACGTCCTGACTTTC. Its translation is CRETGQTANVLTF.

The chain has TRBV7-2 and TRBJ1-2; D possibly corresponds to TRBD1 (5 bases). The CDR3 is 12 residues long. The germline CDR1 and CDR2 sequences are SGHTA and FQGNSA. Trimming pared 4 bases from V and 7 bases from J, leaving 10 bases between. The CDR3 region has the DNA TGTGCCAGCAGCTCTCAGGGTAGTGGCTACACCTTC. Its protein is CASSSQGSGYTF.

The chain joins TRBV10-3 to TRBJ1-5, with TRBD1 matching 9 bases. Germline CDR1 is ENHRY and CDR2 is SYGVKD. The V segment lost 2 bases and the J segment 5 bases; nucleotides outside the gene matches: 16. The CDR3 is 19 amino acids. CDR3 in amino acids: CAISEAPGQGLSGDQPQHF. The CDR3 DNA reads TGTGCCATCAGTGAGGCCCCGGGACAGGGCTTGTCGGGGGATCAGCCCCAGCATTTT.

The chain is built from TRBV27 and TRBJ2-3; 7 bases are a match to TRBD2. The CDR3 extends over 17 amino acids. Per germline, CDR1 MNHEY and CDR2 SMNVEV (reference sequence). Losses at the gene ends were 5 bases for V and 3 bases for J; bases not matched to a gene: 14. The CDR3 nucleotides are TGTGCCAGCAGTCTTATTAGGGGAGGGGCTTCGACAGATACGCAGTATTTT. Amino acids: CASSLIRGGASTDTQYF.

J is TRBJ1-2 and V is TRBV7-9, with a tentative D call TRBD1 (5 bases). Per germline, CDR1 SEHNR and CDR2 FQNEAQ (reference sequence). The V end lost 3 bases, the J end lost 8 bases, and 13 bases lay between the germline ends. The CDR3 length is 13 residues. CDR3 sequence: CASSLGGSWGYTF. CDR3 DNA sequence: TGTGCCAGCAGCTTGGGGGGTTCATGGGGCTACACCTTC.

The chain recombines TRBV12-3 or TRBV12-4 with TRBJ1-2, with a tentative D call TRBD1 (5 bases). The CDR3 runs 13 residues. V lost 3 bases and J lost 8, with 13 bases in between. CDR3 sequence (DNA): TGTGCCAGCAGTTTTCGGGGGTTTGGGGGCTACACCTTC. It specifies CASSFRGFGGYTF.

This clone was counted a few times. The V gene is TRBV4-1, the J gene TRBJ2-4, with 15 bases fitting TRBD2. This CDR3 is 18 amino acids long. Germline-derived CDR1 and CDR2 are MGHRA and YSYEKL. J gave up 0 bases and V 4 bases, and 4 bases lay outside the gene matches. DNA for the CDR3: TGCGCCAGCAGCCCGGGACTAGCGGGGGGACTAGCCAAAAACATTCAGTACTTC. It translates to CASSPGLAGGLAKNIQYF.

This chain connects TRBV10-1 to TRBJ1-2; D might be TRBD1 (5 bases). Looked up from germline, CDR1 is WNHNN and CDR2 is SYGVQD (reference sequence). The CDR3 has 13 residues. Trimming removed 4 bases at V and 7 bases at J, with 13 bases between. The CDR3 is CASSGWGRSGYTF. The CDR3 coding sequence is TGCGCCAGCAGTGGGTGGGGGAGGAGTGGCTACACCTTC.

The CDR3, as DNA: TGTGCCACCAGTGATCAGAAAACAGGGTACCGCACAGATACGCAGTATTTT. Its protein product is CATSDQKTGYRTDTQYF. This chain uses TRBV24-1 with TRBJ2-3; the D gene is possibly TRBD1 (6 bases). The CDR3 consists of 17 residues. V was trimmed by 3 bases and J by 1 base, leaving 16 bases between them. CDR1 is KGHDR and CDR2 is SFDVKD in the germline V gene.